Shown below are 10 T cell receptor beta chains from a single sample sequenced in a study of blood T cell repertoires in COVID-19. The repertoire was sequenced with immunoSEQ multiplex PCR; TCRdb's copy has only in-frame clones and lacks some. The profile shows 50,000 to 55,000 clones, around 90% of them singletons. Source material: peripheral blood. The receptors were gathered from a man aged 50-60 years with active COVID-19.

This clone occurred once. The chain uses TRBV5-1 and TRBJ2-7; D ambiguous. Trimming pared 0 bases from V and 0 bases from J, leaving 7 bases between. The CDR3 is 14 amino acids. CDR1 is SGHRS, CDR2 YFSETQ, per germline. The CDR3 DNA reads TGCGCCAGCAGCTTGGCCCCAGGCTCCTACGAGCAGTACTTC. As protein: CASSLAPGSYEQYF.

This CDR3 is CASSQDRWGDGNTIYF. In nucleotides, the CDR3 is TGTGCCAGCAGCCAAGATCGGTGGGGCGATGGAAACACCATATATTTT. The chain is built from TRBV4-2 and TRBJ1-3, with D possibly matching TRBD1 (5 bases). This CDR3 contains 16 residues. CDR1 and CDR2 (germline): LGHNA, YNFKEQ. V lost 0 bases, J lost 3 bases, and 12 bases lay in between.

V gene TRBV7-2 combines with J gene TRBJ2-5, with TRBD1 identical over 9 bases. This CDR3 region has 15 residues. The trim removed 1 base at V and 4 bases at J, leaving 4 bases unmatched. Germline V CDR1 and CDR2: SGHTA, FQGNSA. Written as DNA, the CDR3 is TGTGCCAGCAGCTTAGTGGGACAGGGTCGAGAGACCCAGTACTTC. It encodes CASSLVGQGRETQYF.

The V and J genes are TRBV9 and TRBJ1-3; possible D gene TRBD1, 6 bases. CDR3 length: 13 amino acids. CDR1 is SGDLS, CDR2 YYNGEE, per germline. Deletions cut 8 bases from V and 2 bases from J, with 11 bases between. The CDR3 here is CASAGQPGNTIYF. The CDR3 nucleotides are TGTGCCAGTGCCGGACAGCCTGGAAACACCATATATTTT.

J is TRBJ2-1 and V is TRBV10-3, with 10 bases lining up with TRBD2. Germline CDR1 reads ENHRY; CDR2 reads SYGVKD. CDR3 length: 20 residues. After removal of 2 bases from V and 8 bases from J, the junction contained 21 bases not matched to a gene. CDR3 bases: TGTGCCATCAGTGAGACACCATACCCAGCCCAACAGCGGGAGGGCGATGAGCAGTTCTTC. Amino acid sequence: CAISETPYPAQQREGDEQFF.

The chain joins TRBV12-3 or TRBV12-4 to TRBJ1-5; tentative D call: TRBD1 (6 bases). Trimming pared 6 bases from V and 7 bases from J, leaving 13 bases between. CDR3 length: 13 residues. The DNA for the CDR3 is TGTGCCAGCAGCCGCACAGGGACCCAGCCCCAGCATTTT. This sequence encodes CASSRTGTQPQHF.

This chain joins TRBV6-1 and TRBJ2-1; 9 nucleotides match TRBD2. CDR3 size: 15 residues. Germline V gene sequence: CDR1 MNHNS, CDR2 SASEGT. V was clipped by 3 bases and J by 2 bases; unmatched bases: 2. The chain's CDR3 is CASSDTSGPYNEQFF. The CDR3 region has the DNA TGTGCCAGCAGTGACACTAGCGGGCCCTACAATGAGCAGTTCTTC.

This rearrangement joins TRBV5-8 to TRBJ1-4, with TRBD1 matching over 7 bases. There are 14 residues in the CDR3. Germline values: CDR1 SGHTS, CDR2 YDEGEE. Trimming took 6 bases from V and 5 from J; bases not matched to a gene: 7. DNA for the CDR3: TGTGCCAGCAACTTCCGACAGGGAAATGAAAAACTGTTTTTT. This gives the protein CASNFRQGNEKLFF.

The table lists this clone with a count of one. V usage is TRBV29-1 and J usage is TRBJ2-1; D ambiguous. V was clipped by 4 bases and J by 6 bases, with 10 bases between them. Germline CDR1 reads SQVTM; CDR2 reads ANQGSEA. The CDR3 extends over 12 amino acids. The CDR3 loop reads CSVAVSPNEQFF. The CDR3 nucleotides are TGCAGCGTTGCGGTCTCCCCCAATGAGCAGTTCTTC.

This chain connects TRBV5-1 to TRBJ1-5, with D perhaps matching TRBD1 (6 bases). CDR1 and CDR2 from the germline V gene are SGHRS and YFSETQ. This CDR3 comprises 14 residues. V was trimmed by 0 bases and J by 2 bases, leaving 6 bases between them. Written as DNA, the CDR3 is TGCGCCAGCAGCTTGGAGGGGGGCAATCAGCCCCAGCATTTT. It is translated as CASSLEGGNQPQHF.